A selection of T cell receptor beta chains follows, all from one sample in a study of CD8 T cells in Susac syndrome. MiXCR was run by TCRdb on the immunoSEQ multiplex PCR reads, yielding one entry per CDR3 protein. The sample records 250,000 to 300,000 distinct CDR3 sequences, 70% to 90% being singletons. Sequenced sample: CD8+ T cells from PBMCs. These receptors were obtained from a human donor with multiple sclerosis. Each CDR3 is given with its conserved first and last residue. D genes are given only for firm matches.

D gene	V gene	J gene	CDR3 protein	CDR3 DNA
.	TRBV5-1	TRBJ2-1	CASSPRDHPNPSYNEQFF	TGCGCCAGCAGCCCCCGGGACCACCCAAACCCCTCCTACAATGAGCAGTTCTTC
TRBD2	TRBV16	TRBJ2-1	CASSGLPSYNEQFF	TGTGCCAGTTCGGGACTACCTTCCTACAATGAGCAGTTCTTC
TRBD2	TRBV7-8	TRBJ2-7	CASSLARAGGRYEQYF	TGTGCCAGCAGCTTAGCTCGAGCGGGAGGACGGTACGAGCAGTACTTC
.	TRBV3-1	TRBJ2-5	CASSQGTGLAPFETQYF	TGTGCCAGCAGCCAAGGAACCGGCCTAGCGCCGTTCGAGACCCAGTACTTC
TRBD1	TRBV25-1	TRBJ1-2	CASSAPDRAANYGYTF	TGTGCCAGCAGTGCCCCAGACAGGGCTGCTAACTATGGCTACACCTTC
.	TRBV29-1	TRBJ1-2	CSDLRDIYGYTF	TGCAGCGATCTCCGGGACATCTATGGCTACACCTTC
TRBD2	TRBV7-8	TRBJ2-7	CASSFLAGGEYEQYF	TGTGCCAGCAGCTTCCTAGCGGGAGGAGAGTACGAGCAGTACTTC
.	TRBV28	TRBJ2-1	CASSRSPDSYNEQFF	TGTGCCAGCAGCCGGTCCCCGGACAGCTACAATGAGCAGTTCTTC
.	TRBV1	TRBJ2-2	CTSSQDPTGERPELFF	TGCACCAGCAGCCAAGATCCCACGGGAGAGCGCCCGGAGCTGTTTTTT
.	TRBV27	TRBJ2-7	CASSFLSTTYEQYF	TGTGCCAGCAGTTTTCTGTCTACGACATACGAGCAGTACTTC
.	TRBV29-1	TRBJ1-3	CSVVHRVEGSGNTIYF	TGCAGCGTTGTCCACCGGGTGGAAGGTTCTGGAAACACCATATATTTT
TRBD2	TRBV9	TRBJ2-3	CASSVEGAGGDTQYF	TGTGCCAGCAGCGTAGAAGGGGCGGGAGGGGATACGCAGTATTTT
.	TRBV30	TRBJ1-1	CAWSVQPGVTEAFF	TGTGCCTGGAGTGTACAGCCAGGGGTCACTGAAGCTTTCTTT
TRBD1	TRBV5-4	TRBJ2-3	CASSLGTGEITDTQYF	TGTGCCAGCAGCCTGGGGACAGGAGAGATCACAGATACGCAGTATTTT
.	TRBV5-6	TRBJ2-1	CASSLGQGEQFF	TGTGCCAGCAGCTTGGGGCAGGGGGAGCAGTTCTTC
.	TRBV18	TRBJ2-3	CASSLVRAGTDTQYF	TGTGCCAGCTCACTCGTCCGTGCAGGTACAGATACGCAGTATTTT